This TCR beta chain is drawn from a study of T-cell reconstitution after alpha-beta-depleted transplantation in children. Study-level points and caveats: Fresh T-cell production supplied most of the T-cell counts and diversity seen one year after transplant.

CDR3 length equals 16 residues. V shed 7 bases and J shed 0 bases, with 16 bases lying between them. Per germline, CDR1 SNHLY and CDR2 FYNNEI. This sample's TCRbeta library carried unique molecular identifier barcodes. TCRdb passed the PCR reads through MiXCR, listing each CDR3 protein once. The sample records 700,000 or so distinct CDR3 sequences, approximately 14% being singletons. Turning to this clonotype: Its antigen is as yet unknown.

This receptor was taken from a girl aged 2 to 9 with congenital amegakaryocytic thrombocytopenia, due to receive a stem cell transplant. This chain links TRBV2 with TRBJ2-4; D gene ambiguous. The specimen was PBMCs, collected before TCRalphabeta/CD19-depleted stem cell transplant. The CDR3: CASTYSNDRAKNIQYF. The CDR3 bases are TGTGCCAGCACCTACTCAAATGATAGAGCCAAAAACATTCAGTACTTC.